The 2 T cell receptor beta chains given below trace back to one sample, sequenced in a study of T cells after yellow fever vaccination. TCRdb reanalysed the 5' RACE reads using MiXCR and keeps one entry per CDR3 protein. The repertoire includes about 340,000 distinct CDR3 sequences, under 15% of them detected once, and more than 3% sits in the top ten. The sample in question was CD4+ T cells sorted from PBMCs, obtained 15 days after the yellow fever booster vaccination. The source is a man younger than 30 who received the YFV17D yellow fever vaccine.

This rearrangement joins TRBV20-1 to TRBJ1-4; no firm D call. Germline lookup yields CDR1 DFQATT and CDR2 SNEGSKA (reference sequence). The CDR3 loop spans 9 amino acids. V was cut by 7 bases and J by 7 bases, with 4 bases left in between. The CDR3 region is CSVGEKLFF. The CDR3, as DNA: TGCAGTGTTGGTGAAAAACTGTTTTTT.

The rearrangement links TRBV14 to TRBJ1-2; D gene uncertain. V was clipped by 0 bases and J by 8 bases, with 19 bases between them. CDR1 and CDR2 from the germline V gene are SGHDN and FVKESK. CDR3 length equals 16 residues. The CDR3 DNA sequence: TGTGCCAGCAGCCAAGATCTAGGGTTAGGTCGGAGAGGCTACACCTTC. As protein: CASSQDLGLGRRGYTF.